This TCR beta chain was captured by sequencing in a study of blood T cell repertoires in COVID-19. Study as a whole: There were acute and convalescent COVID-19 samples, and they came from the United States, Italy and Spain.

The method was immunoSEQ multiplex PCR; TCRdb's version includes in-frame clones alone and lacks a portion of them. The sample records about 400,000 clones, roughly 86% being singletons. CDR3 size: 18 residues. The sequenced sample consisted of PBMCs or T cells enriched from blood (not recorded which). This sequence joins TRBV21-1 and TRBJ1-4; TRBD1 reflects the table's D call only, with no check against the DNA. TRBV21-1 is termed a pseudogene. This sequence was found in a woman aged 40 to 50 with acute COVID-19. CDR3 residues: CASSSRDRGLPTNEKLFF. For the CDR3, the DNA is TGTGCCAGCAGCTCTCGGGACAGGGGGTTACCAACTAATGAAAAACTGTTTTTT.